This TCR beta chain originates from a study of cytomegalovirus exposure and HLA in healthy donors. Each donor was healthy, and each was a bone marrow donor. In its sample, this clone was seen once. Its target is not known. PCR involved 60 Vbeta and 13 Jbeta primers. Clones were read by immunoSEQ multiplex PCR, and TCRdb kept only the in-frame ones, dropping some. The sample holds approximately 260,000 clones, nearly 95% seen once. Study-wide results and caveats: Common viral pathogens were later found to be apparently linked to several of the most significant clusters. The study flagged approximately 180 TCR beta chains as cytomegalovirus-associated. In an earlier analysis, in approximately 630 donors, most V segments appeared productive either ~87% or ~30% of the time.

The sequenced material came from PBMCs. The TCR was taken from a girl aged 2 to 9 in good health and CMV-seronegative.

The CDR3 DNA follows: TGTGCCAGCAGCTTAACCACTAGTGGGCAAGAGACCCAGTACTTC. It specifies CASSLTTSGQETQYF. The chain uses TRBV7-9 and TRBJ2-5; the D gene is possibly TRBD2 (5 bases). The V end lost 2 bases, the J end lost 2 bases, and 12 bases lay between the germline ends. There are 15 residues in the CDR3. Germline CDR1 is SEHNR and CDR2 is FQNEAQ (reference sequence).